This T cell receptor beta chain was observed in a study of neurological immune-mediated disorders. Study conclusions and caveats: None of the CDR3 amino acid sequences of expanded clones were shared across subjects, and this suggested private repertoires in all groups.

This clonotype was seen at least ten times. Its antigen is unidentified. Healthy control participants comprised blood bank volunteers in Maryland, USA. Using its own MiXCR run on the 5' RACE reads, TCRdb lists one record per CDR3 protein. The sample carries tens of thousands of distinct CDR3 sequences, more than 4.5% recorded once. Per the germline V gene, CDR1 is LGHDT and CDR2 is YNNKEL (reference sequence). The CDR3 extends over 13 amino acids. V lost 1 base and J 6 bases, leaving 7 bases between the germline ends. This clonotype was sampled from a man younger than 30 in good health. The V gene is TRBV3-1, the J gene TRBJ2-4; D gene ambiguous. Sequencing used CD4+ T cells from blood. CDR3 sequence (DNA): TGTGCCAGCAGCCAAGCGGTCAGAAACATTCAGTACTTC. It is translated as CASSQAVRNIQYF.